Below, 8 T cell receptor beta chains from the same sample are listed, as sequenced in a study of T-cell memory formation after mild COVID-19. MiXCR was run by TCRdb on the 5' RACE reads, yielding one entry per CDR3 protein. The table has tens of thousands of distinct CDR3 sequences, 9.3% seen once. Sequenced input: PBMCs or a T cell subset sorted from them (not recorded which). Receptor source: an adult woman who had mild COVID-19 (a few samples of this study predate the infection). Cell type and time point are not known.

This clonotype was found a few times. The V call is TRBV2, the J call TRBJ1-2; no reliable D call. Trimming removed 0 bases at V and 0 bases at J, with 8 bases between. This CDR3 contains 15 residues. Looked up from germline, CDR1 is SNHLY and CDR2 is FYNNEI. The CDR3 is CASSEAGGSNYGYTF. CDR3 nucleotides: TGTGCCAGCAGTGAAGCTGGCGGCTCTAACTATGGCTACACCTTC.

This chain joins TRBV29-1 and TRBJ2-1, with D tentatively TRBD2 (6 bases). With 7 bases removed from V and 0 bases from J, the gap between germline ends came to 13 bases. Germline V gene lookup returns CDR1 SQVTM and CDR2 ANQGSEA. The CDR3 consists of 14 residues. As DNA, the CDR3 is TGCAGCGCTCGGGAGTTCGGCTCCTACAATGAGCAGTTCTTC. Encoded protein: CSAREFGSYNEQFF.

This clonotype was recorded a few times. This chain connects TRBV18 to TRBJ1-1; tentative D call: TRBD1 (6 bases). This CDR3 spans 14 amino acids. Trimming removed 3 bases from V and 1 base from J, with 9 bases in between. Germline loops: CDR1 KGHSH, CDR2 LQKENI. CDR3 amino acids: CASSPNRENTEAFF. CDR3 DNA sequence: TGTGCCAGCTCACCGAACAGGGAGAACACTGAAGCTTTCTTT.

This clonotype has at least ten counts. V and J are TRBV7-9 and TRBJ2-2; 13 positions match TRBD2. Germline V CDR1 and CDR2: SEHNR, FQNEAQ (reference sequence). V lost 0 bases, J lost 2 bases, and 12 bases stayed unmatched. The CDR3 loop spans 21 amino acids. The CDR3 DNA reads TGTGCCAGCAGCTTAGCGCTCAGGGGACTAGCGGGGCGAGACAACACCGGGGAGCTGTTTTTT. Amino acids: CASSLALRGLAGRDNTGELFF.

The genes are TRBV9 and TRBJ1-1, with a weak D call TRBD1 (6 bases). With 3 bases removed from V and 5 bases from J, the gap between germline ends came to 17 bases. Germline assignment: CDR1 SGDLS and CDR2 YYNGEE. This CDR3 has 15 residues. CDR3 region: CASSGPRGAGTEAFF. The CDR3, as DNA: TGTGCCAGCAGCGGTCCCAGGGGAGCAGGTACTGAAGCTTTCTTT.

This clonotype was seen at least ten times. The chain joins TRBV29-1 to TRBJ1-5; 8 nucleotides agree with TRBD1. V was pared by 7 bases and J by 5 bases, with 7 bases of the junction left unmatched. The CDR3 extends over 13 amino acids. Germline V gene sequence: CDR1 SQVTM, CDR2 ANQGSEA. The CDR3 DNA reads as TGCAGCGGGACGACAGGGGTCGATCAGCCCCAGCATTTT. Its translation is CSGTTGVDQPQHF.

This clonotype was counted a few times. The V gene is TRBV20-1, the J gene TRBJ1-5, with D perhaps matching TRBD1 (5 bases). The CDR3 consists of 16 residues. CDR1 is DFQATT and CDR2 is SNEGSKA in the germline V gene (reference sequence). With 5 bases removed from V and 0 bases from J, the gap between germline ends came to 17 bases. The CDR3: CSAVTGGIYSNQPQHF. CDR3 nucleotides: TGCAGTGCTGTCACGGGGGGTATTTATAGCAATCAGCCCCAGCATTTT.

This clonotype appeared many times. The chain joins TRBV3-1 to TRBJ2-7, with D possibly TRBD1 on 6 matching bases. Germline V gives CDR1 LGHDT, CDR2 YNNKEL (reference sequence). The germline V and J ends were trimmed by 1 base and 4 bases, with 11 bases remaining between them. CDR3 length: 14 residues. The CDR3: CASSQGQGPYEQYF. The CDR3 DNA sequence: TGTGCCAGCAGCCAAGGTCAGGGGCCGTACGAGCAGTACTTC.